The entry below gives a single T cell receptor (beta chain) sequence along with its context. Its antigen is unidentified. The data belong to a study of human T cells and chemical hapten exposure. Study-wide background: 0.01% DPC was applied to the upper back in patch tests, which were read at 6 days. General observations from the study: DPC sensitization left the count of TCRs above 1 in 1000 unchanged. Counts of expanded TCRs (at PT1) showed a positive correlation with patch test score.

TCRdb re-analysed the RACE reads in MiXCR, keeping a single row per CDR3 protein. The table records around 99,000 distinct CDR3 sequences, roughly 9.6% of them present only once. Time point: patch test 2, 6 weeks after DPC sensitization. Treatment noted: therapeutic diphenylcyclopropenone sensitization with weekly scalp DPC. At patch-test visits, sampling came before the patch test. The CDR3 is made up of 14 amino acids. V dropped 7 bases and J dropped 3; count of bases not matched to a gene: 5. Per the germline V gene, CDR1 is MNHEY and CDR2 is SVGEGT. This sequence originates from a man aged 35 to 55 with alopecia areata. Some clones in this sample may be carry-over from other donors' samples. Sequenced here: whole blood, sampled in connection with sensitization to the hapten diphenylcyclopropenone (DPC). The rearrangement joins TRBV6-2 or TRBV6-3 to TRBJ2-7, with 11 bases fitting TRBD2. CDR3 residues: CASTGLAVYYEQYF. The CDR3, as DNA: TGTGCCAGCACGGGACTAGCGGTCTACTACGAGCAGTACTTC.